The 27 T cell receptor beta chains given below trace back to one sample, sequenced in a study of cytomegalovirus exposure and HLA in healthy donors. Clones were sequenced by immunoSEQ multiplex PCR, and TCRdb holds only the in-frame ones, with some missing. The sample shows about 330,000 clones, just over 85% of them seen only once. Material: PBMCs. Every receptor here comes from a woman aged 18 to 35 in good health and CMV-seronegative.

The gene calls are TRBV7-8 and TRBJ2-5; 10 bases map to TRBD2. Germline values: CDR1 SGHVS, CDR2 FQNEAQ. V trimming: 2 bases; J trimming: 7 bases; junction bases outside the gene matches: 7. This CDR3 has 15 amino acids. The CDR3 sequence: CASSLTTSGYGTQYF. The CDR3, as DNA: TGTGCCAGCAGCTTAACGACTAGCGGGTATGGGACCCAGTACTTC.

The rearrangement links TRBV5-1 to TRBJ1-2; D gene unclear. Deletions cut 0 bases from V and 8 bases from J, with 5 bases between. Germline-derived CDR1 and CDR2 are SGHRS and YFSETQ. The CDR3 runs 11 residues. The CDR3 sequence is CASSLEEGYTF. CDR3 coding DNA: TGCGCCAGCAGCTTGGAGGAGGGCTACACCTTC.

The chain combines TRBV29-1 with TRBJ2-3, with 11 bases that match TRBD2. The CDR3 is 16 residues long. Per germline, CDR1 SQVTM and CDR2 ANQGSEA. Trimming removed 4 bases from V and 4 bases from J; junction bases left unmatched: 10. DNA of the CDR3: TGCAGCGTTGTACCCCAAACTAGCGGGAGTGCAGATACGCAGTATTTT. Its protein is CSVVPQTSGSADTQYF.

The sample holds one count of this clone. V is TRBV9 and J is TRBJ1-5; 7 nucleotides match TRBD1. J was trimmed by 3 bases and V by 4 bases; bases with no gene match: 13. Germline values: CDR1 SGDLS, CDR2 YYNGEE. The CDR3 contains 17 residues. The CDR3 protein is CASSRGGQAMDNQPQHF. The DNA for the CDR3 is TGTGCCAGCAGCCGAGGAGGACAGGCAATGGACAATCAGCCCCAGCATTTT.

This clone was recorded once. The J gene is TRBJ2-1, the V gene TRBV9; 11 bases agree with TRBD1. The J segment lost 4 bases and the V segment lost 2 bases, leaving 2 bases of the junction unmatched. The CDR3 extends over 15 amino acids. Germline CDR1 and CDR2: SGDLS and YYNGEE. The CDR3 loop is CASSVGTGGYNEQFF. The CDR3, as DNA: TGTGCCAGCAGCGTCGGGACAGGGGGGTACAATGAGCAGTTCTTC.

In regard to this clone: The junction departs from germline at one end; a sequencing error may be responsible. This chain connects TRBV7-7 to TRBJ2-7; D is possibly TRBD2 (6 bases). CDR1 is SSHAT and CDR2 is FNYEAQ in the germline V gene (reference sequence). There are 13 residues in the CDR3. The CDR3 sequence is CASSLAEADEQYF. CDR3 in DNA: TGTGCTAGCAGCTTAGCGGAGGCGGACGAGCAGTACTTC.

The rearrangement joins TRBV7-8 to TRBJ1-1, with 9 positions matching TRBD1. The CDR3 has 14 amino acids. After removal of 5 bases from V and 1 base from J, the junction contained 2 bases not matched to a gene. The germline gives CDR1 SGHVS, CDR2 FQNEAQ. CDR3 protein: CASSGTGPNTEAFF. CDR3 DNA: TGTGCCAGCAGCGGGACAGGGCCGAACACTGAAGCTTTCTTT.

The chain carries TRBV5-1 and TRBJ2-1, with a weak D call TRBD2 (6 bases). The length of the CDR3 is 15 residues. The V end was cut by 4 bases, the J end by 8 bases, with 19 bases between. CDR1 is SGHRS, CDR2 YFSETQ, per germline. Written as DNA, the CDR3 is TGCGCCAGCAGCCCTGTGGGGGGAGAGAGCCATGAGCAGTTCTTC. Translated, it gives CASSPVGGESHEQFF.

This rearrangement joins TRBV6-5 to TRBJ2-7; possibly TRBD1 for D (6 bases). The CDR3 is 14 residues long. The V gene lost 5 bases and the J gene lost 2 bases, with 13 bases spanning the gap. In germline, CDR1 is MNHEY, CDR2 SVGAGI. The CDR3 loop is CASSLLDRTYEQYF. The CDR3 DNA reads as TGTGCCAGCAGTCTCCTAGACAGGACCTACGAGCAGTACTTC.

The genes are TRBV6-5 and TRBJ2-7; TRBD1 aligns across 10 bases. CDR1 MNHEY and CDR2 SVGAGI come from the germline V gene. The length of the CDR3 is 15 residues. The V and J ends lost 4 bases and 5 bases, in that order; junction bases with no gene match: 8. The CDR3 spells CASSLTGTGVDEQYF. Here the CDR3 DNA reads TGTGCCAGCAGTTTAACCGGGACAGGGGTCGACGAGCAGTACTTC.

This rearrangement joins TRBV2 to TRBJ2-7, with 8 bases fitting TRBD1. Unmatched junction bases numbered 8, after V lost 4 bases and J lost 0 bases. Germline loops: CDR1 SNHLY, CDR2 FYNNEI. The CDR3 has 16 amino acids. CDR3: CASSGGPGQVSYEQYF. CDR3 nucleotide sequence: TGTGCCAGCAGTGGGGGTCCGGGACAGGTCTCCTACGAGCAGTACTTC.

V is TRBV18 and J is TRBJ1-1; D gene unclear. V gave up 5 bases and J gave up 3 bases, with 10 bases separating them. CDR1 and CDR2 from the germline V gene are KGHSH and LQKENI. The CDR3 loop spans 13 amino acids. CDR3 DNA sequence: TGTGCCAGCTCATCGGACGGGGACACTGAAGCTTTCTTT. Its protein is CASSSDGDTEAFF.

The chain uses TRBV9 and TRBJ2-7; 11 nucleotides align to TRBD2. The V gene's germline CDR1 is SGDLS and CDR2 YYNGEE. The V segment lost 4 bases and the J segment 0 bases; nucleotides outside the gene matches: 3. The CDR3 has 15 residues. The DNA for the CDR3 is TGTGCCAGCAGCCCGGGACTAGCGGACTCCTACGAGCAGTACTTC. Translated, it gives CASSPGLADSYEQYF.

This sequence joins TRBV4-3 and TRBJ2-5; D may be TRBD2 (6 bases). The CDR3 length is 15 residues. The ends were cut back, 1 base at V and 4 bases at J, with 13 bases in the middle. Germline V gene lookup returns CDR1 LGHNA and CDR2 YSLEER. The CDR3 here is CASSQGWSGLETQYF. CDR3 sequence (DNA): TGCGCCAGCAGCCAAGGTTGGAGCGGGCTAGAGACCCAGTACTTC.

The V call is TRBV13, the J call TRBJ2-7, with D uncertain. The CDR3 consists of 13 residues. V was cut by 3 bases and J by 7 bases, with 13 bases left in between. Germline V gene data show CDR1 as PRHDT and CDR2 as FYEKMQ (reference sequence). The CDR3 DNA sequence: TGTGCCAGCAGCTTTGTTCCTAATTTTGAGCAGTACTTC. This codes for CASSFVPNFEQYF.

The rearrangement uses TRBV5-1 and TRBJ2-1; D not resolved. Looked up from germline, CDR1 is SGHRS and CDR2 is YFSETQ. The CDR3 runs to 12 residues. Trimming cost V 2 bases and J 6 bases, with 6 bases left between them. CDR3 coding DNA: TGCGCCAGCAGCTTCCGGGTCAATGAGCAGTTCTTC. As protein: CASSFRVNEQFF.

The V and J genes are TRBV10-3 and TRBJ1-2, with D hard to call. V lost 4 bases and J 2 bases, leaving 5 bases between the germline ends. Germline V gene sequence: CDR1 ENHRY, CDR2 SYGVKD. CDR3 length equals 12 residues. The CDR3 spells CAISGPNYGYTF. The CDR3 coding sequence is TGTGCCATCAGTGGGCCCAACTATGGCTACACCTTC.

The chain joins TRBV14 to TRBJ2-7, with D tentatively TRBD1 (6 bases). V dropped 3 bases and J dropped 6 bases, with 18 bases sitting between them. CDR1 is SGHDN and CDR2 is FVKESK in the germline V gene. The length of the CDR3 is 15 residues. The CDR3 sequence: CASSQRGHAGSEQYF. The CDR3 DNA is TGTGCCAGCAGCCAGAGGGGACACGCGGGCTCCGAGCAGTACTTC. The whole variable domain, filled in from reference TRBV14 and TRBJ2-7, reads EAGVTQFPSHSVIEKGQTVTLRCDPISGHDNLYWYRRVMGKEIKFLLHFVKESKQDESGMPNNRFLAERTGGTYSTLKVQPAELEDSGVYFCASSQRGHAGSEQYFGPGTRLTVT.

The chain carries TRBV6-4 and TRBJ1-1; possibly TRBD1 for D (5 bases). This CDR3 contains 13 residues. Trimming took 6 bases from V and 3 from J, leaving 11 bases between them. Germline lookup yields CDR1 MRHNA and CDR2 SNTAGT. The CDR3 sequence: CASRDTRDTEAFF. The CDR3 bases are TGTGCCAGCAGGGATACCAGGGACACTGAAGCTTTCTTT.

The chain couples TRBV4-2 to TRBJ2-1, with TRBD2 identical over 10 bases. The CDR3 totals 17 residues. Unmatched junction bases numbered 11, after V lost 4 bases and J lost 5 bases. Germline CDR1 LGHNA, CDR2 YNFKEQ. The CDR3 region is CASSPLQGLAEDNEQFF. For the CDR3, the DNA is TGTGCCAGCAGCCCCCTCCAAGGACTAGCGGAAGACAATGAGCAGTTCTTC.

To note about this clone: This sample includes further DNA sequences coding for the same CDR3. The rearrangement links TRBV6-5 to TRBJ2-7, with TRBD2 matching 9 bases. V was pared by 0 bases and J by 4 bases, with 4 bases of the junction left unmatched. The CDR3 totals 15 residues. Germline CDR1 and CDR2: MNHEY and SVGAGI. As DNA, the CDR3 is TGTGCCAGCAGTTACTCCTTAGCGGGAGCGTACGAGCAGTACTTC. This sequence encodes CASSYSLAGAYEQYF.

The sample holds many counts of this clone. The rearrangement joins TRBV5-1 to TRBJ1-2; D possibly corresponds to TRBD1 (5 bases). With 4 bases removed from V and 6 bases from J, the gap between germline ends came to 13 bases. This CDR3 spans 13 amino acids. The germline gives CDR1 SGHRS, CDR2 YFSETQ. The chain's CDR3 is CASSPAQVDGYTF. The DNA for the CDR3 is TGCGCCAGCAGCCCCGCACAGGTGGATGGCTACACCTTC.

The chain couples TRBV7-3 to TRBJ2-3, with D possibly TRBD2 on 6 matching bases. The V and J ends lost 5 bases and 0 bases respectively, with 12 bases between them. Germline V lookup: CDR1 SGHTA, CDR2 FQGTGA. The CDR3 extends over 15 amino acids. CDR3 region: CASSPGLLSTDTQYF. The DNA for the CDR3 is TGTGCCAGCAGCCCCGGACTACTTAGCACAGATACGCAGTATTTT. Looking up the rest from reference TRBV7-3 and TRBJ2-3 gives the full variable domain: GAGVSQTPSNKVTEKGKYVELRCDPISGHTALYWYRQSLGQGPEFLIYFQGTGAADDSGLPNDRFFAVRPEGSVSTLKIQRTERGDSAVYLCASSPGLLSTDTQYFGPGTRLTVL.

CDR3 region: CASSFGPTQETQYF. The CDR3 nucleotides read TGTGCCAGCAGCTTCGGTCCTACTCAAGAGACCCAGTACTTC. The chain uses TRBV5-4 and TRBJ2-5; no clear D gene. The CDR3 is made up of 14 amino acids. The germline V and J ends were trimmed by 2 bases and 2 bases, with 10 bases remaining between them. Germline V gives CDR1 SGHNT, CDR2 YYREEE (reference sequence).

The gene calls are TRBV28 and TRBJ1-1, with a weak D call TRBD1 (5 bases). This CDR3 comprises 12 residues. V was trimmed by 11 bases and J by 1 base, leaving 11 bases between them. The germline gives CDR1 MDHEN, CDR2 SYDVKM. The CDR3 bases are TGTGCCTTGGGGAGGGGGAACACTGAAGCTTTCTTT. Residues: CALGRGNTEAFF. Looking up the rest from reference TRBV28 and TRBJ1-1 gives the full variable domain: DVKVTQSSRYLVKRTGEKVFLECVQDMDHENMFWYRQDPGLGLRLIYFSYDVKMKEKGDIPEGYSVSREKKERFSLILESASTNQTSMYLCALGRGNTEAFFGQGTRLTVV.

V is TRBV6-1 and J is TRBJ1-5; TRBD1 might be the D (5 bases). CDR1 MNHNS and CDR2 SASEGT come from the germline V gene. The V end lost 0 bases, the J end lost 6 bases, and 12 bases lay between the germline ends. CDR3 length equals 15 residues. The DNA of the CDR3 is TGTGCCAGCAGTGAAGCGGGGTCGGGGGTTCAGCCCCAGCATTTT. This sequence encodes CASSEAGSGVQPQHF.

The rearrangement links TRBV9 to TRBJ2-7; TRBD1 matches 10 bases. Germline loops: CDR1 SGDLS, CDR2 YYNGEE. There are 16 residues in the CDR3. The V and J ends lost 4 bases and 7 bases, in that order; junction bases with no gene match: 14. CDR3 DNA sequence: TGTGCCAGCAGCACGCTTCCGGGACAGGGGTCGGGGGAGCAGTACTTC. Translation gives CASSTLPGQGSGEQYF.